Shown below are 28 T cell receptor beta chains from a single sample sequenced in a study of OX40 agonist ivuxolimab in advanced cancers. The protocol was immunoSEQ multiplex PCR, while the TCRdb copy is restricted to in-frame clones and leaves out a portion. Among under 85,000 clones listed, approximately 83% were seen once. The sequenced sample was CD4+ or CD8+ T cells sorted from blood, obtained in a trial of the OX40 agonist ivuxolimab. These TCRs come from an adult with an advanced solid tumor such as melanoma, head and neck, liver or kidney cancer.

DNA of the CDR3: TGTGCCACCAGCGTTATCGGTAGTGGGACTAGCGGGCGTAGGGAGACCCAGTACTTC. Translating it yields CATSVIGSGTSGRRETQYF. V and J are TRBV27 and TRBJ2-5; 12 nucleotides line up with TRBD2. J gave up 5 bases and V 10 bases, and 23 bases lay outside the gene matches. There are 19 residues in the CDR3. Germline CDR1 and CDR2: MNHEY and SMNVEV (reference sequence).

The DNA for the CDR3 is TGTGCCAGCAGTAGGGTGGCAGGGAGCTATGAAAAACTGTTTTTT. It yields the protein CASSRVAGSYEKLFF. J is TRBJ1-4 and V is TRBV6-1; possible D gene TRBD1, 5 bases. Germline CDR1 MNHNS, CDR2 SASEGT. The CDR3 consists of 15 residues. Trimming took off 5 bases at V and 6 bases at J, with 16 bases between the two ends.

The chain links TRBV9 to TRBJ1-3, with D possibly TRBD1 on 5 matching bases. Germline CDR1 and CDR2: SGDLS and YYNGEE. The CDR3 length is 16 residues. V lost 2 bases to trimming and J lost 2 bases, with 14 bases between them. The CDR3 loop reads CASSVGAPRAGNTIYF. DNA of the CDR3: TGTGCCAGCAGCGTTGGGGCACCGCGGGCTGGAAACACCATATATTTT.

This chain links TRBV6-5 with TRBJ2-4; 8 bases map to TRBD2. V trimming: 6 bases; J trimming: 9 bases; junction bases outside the gene matches: 7. The length of the CDR3 is 13 residues. Germline-derived CDR1 and CDR2 are MNHEY and SVGAGI. The CDR3 is CASSLSGTGIQYF. The CDR3 DNA sequence: TGTGCCAGCAGCCTTAGCGGGACTGGCATTCAGTACTTC.

The chain combines TRBV7-3 with TRBJ1-2, with 11 positions matching TRBD1. The CDR3 extends over 16 amino acids. The V gene's germline CDR1 is SGHTA and CDR2 FQGTGA. J was trimmed by 8 bases and V by 5 bases; bases with no gene match: 13. CDR3 in amino acids: CASSTTPGQGAGGYTF. In DNA, the CDR3 is TGTGCCAGCAGCACAACTCCCGGACAGGGGGCTGGGGGCTACACCTTC.

The V call is TRBV11-3, the J call TRBJ1-1, with unresolved D. V was pared by 3 bases and J by 5 bases, with 10 bases between. This CDR3 comprises 13 residues. The germline V gene has CDR1 SGHNT and CDR2 YENEEA. This CDR3 reads CASSFIGGTEAFF. Written as DNA, the CDR3 is TGTGCCAGCAGCTTCATTGGAGGGACTGAAGCTTTCTTT.

In this sample, this clone turned up once. The chain uses TRBV7-3 and TRBJ2-5, with D perhaps matching TRBD2 (6 bases). The germline V gene encodes CDR1 SGHTA and CDR2 FQGTGA. The CDR3 spans 13 residues. The V gene lost 5 bases and the J gene lost 0 bases, with 7 bases spanning the gap. The CDR3 bases are TGTGCCAGCAGCCGCGGGGACCAAGAGACCCAGTACTTC. Translation gives CASSRGDQETQYF.

The chain is built from TRBV5-5 and TRBJ2-2; the D is unclear. The CDR3 covers 13 residues. Germline V gene lookup returns CDR1 SGHKS and CDR2 YYEKEE (reference sequence). V dropped 0 bases and J dropped 4 bases, with 4 bases sitting between them. CDR3 sequence reads: CASSLGSTGELFF. CDR3 bases: TGTGCCAGCAGCTTGGGTAGCACCGGGGAGCTGTTTTTT.

V usage is TRBV14 and J usage is TRBJ1-3, with a tentative D call TRBD1 (6 bases). The V gene's germline CDR1 is SGHDN and CDR2 FVKESK. CDR3 length: 16 amino acids. Trimming removed 2 bases at V and 0 bases at J, with 11 bases between. CDR3 residues: CASSQKGVLSGNTIYF. CDR3 bases: TGTGCCAGCAGCCAAAAGGGGGTTCTCTCTGGAAACACCATATATTTT.

The rearrangement uses TRBV11-3 and TRBJ1-1, with D perhaps TRBD1 (6 bases). The CDR3 is 13 residues long. The V and J ends lost 2 bases and 4 bases respectively, with 8 bases between them. In germline, CDR1 is SGHNT, CDR2 YENEEA. CDR3: CASSLRGATEAFF. Here the CDR3 DNA reads TGTGCCAGCAGCTTACGGGGGGCCACTGAAGCTTTCTTT. Full variable domain (missing parts from reference TRBV11-3 and TRBJ1-1): EAGVVQSPRYKIIEKKQPVAFWCNPISGHNTLYWYLQNLGQGPELLIRYENEEAVDDSQLPKDRFSAERLKGVDSTLKIQPAELGDSAVYLCASSLRGATEAFFGQGTRLTVV.

The V call is TRBV6-1, the J call TRBJ1-5; D is ambiguous. Per germline, CDR1 MNHNS and CDR2 SASEGT. The CDR3 covers 12 residues. V was shortened by 4 bases and J by 5 bases, with 6 bases between the two germline ends. The CDR3 region is CASSVLDQPQHF. In nucleotides, the CDR3 is TGTGCCAGCAGTGTGCTAGATCAGCCCCAGCATTTT.

This rearrangement joins TRBV19 to TRBJ1-4; 10 nucleotides match TRBD1. This CDR3 has 16 residues. Germline V gene lookup returns CDR1 LNHDA and CDR2 SQIVND (reference sequence). Germline trimming cut 5 bases from V and 2 bases from J; bases unmatched to any gene: 5. The CDR3: CASSRQGARTNEKLFF. The CDR3 nucleotides read TGTGCCAGTAGTCGACAGGGGGCGAGGACTAATGAAAAACTGTTTTTT.

The chain is built from TRBV6-1 and TRBJ1-5; no firm D call. CDR1 is MNHNS and CDR2 is SASEGT in the germline V gene. Trimming stripped 2 bases from V and 2 bases from J, with 7 bases between. The CDR3 has 14 residues. CDR3 region: CASSERFGNQPQHF. CDR3 nucleotides: TGTGCCAGCAGTGAACGCTTTGGCAATCAGCCCCAGCATTTT.

This rearrangement joins TRBV4-3 to TRBJ2-3; possibly TRBD1 or TRBD2 for D (5 bases each). V shed 4 bases and J shed 0 bases, with 11 bases lying between them. Per germline, CDR1 LGHNA and CDR2 YSLEER. The CDR3 runs 15 residues. The CDR3, as DNA: TGCGCCAGCAGCCTCCTGGGACCGAGCACAGATACGCAGTATTTT. Translated: CASSLLGPSTDTQYF.

The rearrangement uses TRBV2 and TRBJ2-1; 7 bases fit TRBD2. Germline V CDR1 and CDR2: SNHLY, FYNNEI. V lost 8 bases to trimming and J lost 0 bases; unmatched junction nucleotides: 13. This CDR3 spans 17 amino acids. The CDR3 DNA sequence: TGTGCCAGCCCAATTGGAGACGGGGGGAGCTCCTACAATGAGCAGTTCTTC. Its protein is CASPIGDGGSSYNEQFF.

On this clone: One junction end does not reproduce the germline sequence, and a read error may be involved. The rearrangement joins TRBV6-5 to TRBJ1-3; D remains ambiguous. The germline V gene encodes CDR1 MNHEY and CDR2 SVGAGI. The CDR3 is 15 residues long. Here the CDR3 reads CASSYGSPSANTIYF. The DNA of the CDR3 is TGTGCCAGCAGTTACGGCAGTCCTTCTGCAAACACCATATATTTT.

V gene TRBV6-5 combines with J gene TRBJ1-3, with 7 bases matching TRBD1. Germline trimming cut 0 bases from V and 4 bases from J; bases unmatched to any gene: 6. The CDR3 length is 16 residues. Germline values: CDR1 MNHEY, CDR2 SVGAGI. This CDR3 is CASSYSTGTTGNTIYF. The CDR3 DNA follows: TGTGCCAGCAGTTACTCGACAGGGACTACAGGAAACACCATATATTTT.

V is TRBV5-1 and J is TRBJ1-5; D is possibly TRBD1 (5 bases). Trimming took off 1 base at V and 3 bases at J, with 11 bases between the two ends. This CDR3 spans 15 amino acids. Looked up from germline, CDR1 is SGHRS and CDR2 is YFSETQ. The CDR3 protein is CASSLYGAPNQPQHF. The CDR3 nucleotides are TGCGCCAGCAGCTTGTACGGGGCCCCCAATCAGCCCCAGCATTTT.

The rearrangement uses TRBV29-1 and TRBJ1-4; D call uncertain. Trimming stripped 4 bases from V and 5 bases from J, with 5 bases between. Germline CDR1 and CDR2: SQVTM and ANQGSEA. CDR3 size: 11 residues. This CDR3 is CSVVGNEKLFF. The CDR3, as DNA: TGCAGCGTTGTGGGAAATGAAAAACTGTTTTTT.

The gene calls are TRBV7-2 and TRBJ1-1; D unresolved. V gave up 3 bases and J gave up 2 bases, with 7 bases separating them. CDR1 and CDR2 from the germline V gene are SGHTA and FQGNSA. The CDR3 runs to 13 residues. The DNA for the CDR3 is TGTGCCAGCAGCTTTGCTCCCAACACTGAAGCTTTCTTT. Translation gives CASSFAPNTEAFF.

The genes are TRBV2 and TRBJ1-2; D possibly corresponds to TRBD1 (5 bases). The CDR3 totals 15 residues. CDR1 SNHLY and CDR2 FYNNEI come from the germline V gene. Trimming took 6 bases from V and 5 from J, leaving 19 bases between them. Written as DNA, the CDR3 is TGTGCCAGCAGGGAGGCCGGGTCTGGGGGTTATGGCTACACCTTC. It is translated as CASREAGSGGYGYTF.

A few counts support this clone. The chain carries TRBV29-1 and TRBJ2-7, with D maybe TRBD1 (7 bases). With 7 bases removed from V and 1 base from J, the gap between germline ends came to 14 bases. The CDR3 spans 13 residues. From germline, CDR1 is SQVTM and CDR2 ANQGSEA. The CDR3 here is CSGRGQTSYEQYF. In DNA form, the CDR3 reads TGCAGCGGGCGGGGACAGACTTCCTACGAGCAGTACTTC.

The rearrangement joins TRBV7-3 to TRBJ1-2; D may be TRBD1 (6 bases). CDR1 is SGHTA and CDR2 is FQGTGA in the germline V gene. The V and J ends lost 1 base and 7 bases respectively, with 13 bases between them. The CDR3 sequence is 14 residues long. The DNA for the CDR3 is TGTGCCAGCAGCTTAAGGCCGGGAGGGGGTGGCTACACCTTC. It codes for CASSLRPGGGGYTF.

The V call is TRBV7-9, the J call TRBJ2-1, with D possibly being TRBD1 (6 bases). CDR1 and CDR2 (germline): SEHNR, FQNEAQ (reference sequence). This CDR3 is built from 13 residues. Trimming removed 5 bases from V and 15 bases from J, with 20 bases in between. The CDR3: CASSEPSGTPPFF. CDR3 nucleotides: TGTGCCAGCAGCGAACCCTCCGGGACACCGCCGTTCTTC.

In DNA, the CDR3 is TGTGCCAGCAGCTTAAAGTCACAGGGGCCTGGCTACACCTTC. It specifies CASSLKSQGPGYTF. This chain links TRBV7-8 with TRBJ1-2; 7 positions match TRBD1. CDR1 is SGHVS, CDR2 FQNEAQ, per germline. CDR3 length equals 14 residues. The V segment lost 2 bases and the J segment 7 bases; nucleotides outside the gene matches: 7. The complete variable domain, with remaining parts taken from reference TRBV7-8 and TRBJ1-2, reads GAGVSQSPRYKVAKRGQDVALRCDPISGHVSLFWYQQALGQGPEFLTYFQNEAQLDKSGLPSDRFFAERPEGSVSTLKIQRTQQEDSAVYLCASSLKSQGPGYTFGSGTRLTVV.

This sequence joins TRBV6-5 and TRBJ1-5; perhaps TRBD1 as D (5 bases). CDR3 size: 12 residues. V was pared by 6 bases and J by 6 bases, with 9 bases between. Per germline, CDR1 MNHEY and CDR2 SVGAGI. The CDR3 region has the DNA TGTGCCAGCAGGGGACCCCTTCAGCCCCAGCATTTT. Amino acid sequence: CASRGPLQPQHF.

This clone was seen only once. The rearrangement joins TRBV4-2 to TRBJ2-2; a weak D match, TRBD2 (6 bases). V lost 4 bases to trimming and J lost 9 bases, with 18 bases between them. Germline values: CDR1 LGHNA, CDR2 YNFKEQ. The CDR3 contains 15 residues. The CDR3 protein is CASSPDGTQARELFF. DNA for the CDR3: TGTGCCAGCAGCCCAGACGGGACTCAGGCTAGGGAGCTGTTTTTT.

V gene TRBV19 combines with J gene TRBJ2-7, with TRBD2 matching over 9 bases. CDR1 and CDR2 from the germline V gene are LNHDA and SQIVND (reference sequence). J was trimmed by 3 bases and V by 9 bases; bases with no gene match: 12. The CDR3 extends over 15 amino acids. The CDR3 coding sequence is TGTGCCAGGGCAAGTAGCGGGGGCCCCCACTACGAGCAGTACTTC. Amino acids: CARASSGGPHYEQYF.